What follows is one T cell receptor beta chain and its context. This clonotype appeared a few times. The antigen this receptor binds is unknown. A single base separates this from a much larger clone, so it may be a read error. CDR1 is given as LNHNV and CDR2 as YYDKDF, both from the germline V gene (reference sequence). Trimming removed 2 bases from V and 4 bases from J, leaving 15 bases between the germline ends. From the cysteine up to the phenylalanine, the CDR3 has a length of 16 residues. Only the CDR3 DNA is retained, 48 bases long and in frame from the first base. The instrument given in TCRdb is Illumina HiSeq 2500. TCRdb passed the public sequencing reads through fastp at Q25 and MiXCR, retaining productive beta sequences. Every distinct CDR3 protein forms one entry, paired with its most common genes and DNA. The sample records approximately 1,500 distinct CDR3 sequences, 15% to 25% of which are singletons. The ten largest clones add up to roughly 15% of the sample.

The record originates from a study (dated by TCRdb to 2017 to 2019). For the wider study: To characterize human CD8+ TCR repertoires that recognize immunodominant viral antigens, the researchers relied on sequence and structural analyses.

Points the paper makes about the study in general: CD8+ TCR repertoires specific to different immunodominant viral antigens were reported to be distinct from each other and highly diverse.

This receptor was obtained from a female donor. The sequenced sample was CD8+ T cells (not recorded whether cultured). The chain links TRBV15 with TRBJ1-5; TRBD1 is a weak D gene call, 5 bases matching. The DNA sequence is TGTGCCACCAGCAGATCCGCCGGGGGGTTGAATCAGCCCCAGCATTTT. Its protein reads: CATSRSAGGLNQPQHF.